A selection of T cell receptor beta chains follows, all from one sample in a study of CD8+CD57+ T cells in acquired aplastic anemia. TCRdb used MiXCR to reprocess the reads, holding one entry per CDR3 protein. Of 200,000 to 250,000 distinct CDR3 sequences in the sample, roughly 35% were seen once. The sample taken for sequencing was sorted CD4+, CD8+, or CD8+CD57+ T cells (not recorded which) from PBMCs. The receptors here all came from a human donor in good health, serving as a control. CDR3s include the opening cysteine and the closing phenylalanine or tryptophan. The D gene is left open where the match is weak. A row's size may be missing; if present it is once, few, many or a size class.

d_gene	abundance	v_gene	j_gene	CDR3aa	CDR3nt
TRBD2	many	TRBV19	TRBJ2-2	CASSTTSGRRLGELFF	TGTGCCAGTAGTACCACTAGCGGGAGGAGGCTCGGGGAGCTGTTTTTT
-	few	TRBV9	TRBJ2-1	CASSVEPSLYNEQFF	TGTGCCAGCAGCGTAGAACCTAGTCTATACAATGAGCAGTTCTTC
-	many	TRBV6-5	TRBJ1-2	CASSYAGTDYGYTF	TGTGCCAGCAGTTACGCAGGGACGGACTATGGCTACACCTTC
-	many	TRBV9	TRBJ1-2	CASSVPGPYGYTF	TGTGCCAGCAGCGTCCCAGGGCCGTATGGCTACACCTTC
TRBD2	many	TRBV25-1	TRBJ2-3	CASSEFTVGEGLVTDTQYF	TGTGCCAGCAGTGAATTTACCGTCGGGGAGGGCTTGGTAACAGATACGCAGTATTTT
-	-	TRBV6-1	TRBJ1-5	CASSLTALNQPQHF	TGTGCCAGCAGCCTGACAGCCCTCAATCAGCCCCAGCATTTT
-	-	TRBV29-1	TRBJ2-7	CSVVGGGERNYEQYF	TGCAGCGTTGTGGGTGGAGGGGAGCGTAACTACGAGCAGTACTTC
TRBD1	-	TRBV2	TRBJ1-6	CASSYDRGLKSSYNSPLHF	TGTGCCAGCAGTTATGACAGGGGGCTAAAGAGCTCCTATAATTCACCCCTCCACTTT
TRBD2	-	TRBV2	TRBJ2-1	CARRQGGTSGRGYNEQFF	TGTGCCAGAAGACAGGGTGGGACTAGCGGGAGGGGATACAATGAGCAGTTCTTC
-	few	TRBV5-6	TRBJ2-4	CASSFWQTLAKNIQYF	TGTGCCAGCAGCTTCTGGCAGACCCTAGCCAAAAACATTCAGTACTTC
-	many	TRBV7-8	TRBJ2-6	CASSHTWAGANVLTF	TGTGCCAGCAGCCATACTTGGGCCGGGGCCAACGTCCTGACTTTC
-	many	TRBV19	TRBJ1-3	CASSIGGSPGNTIYF	TGTGCCAGTAGTATAGGAGGTTCTCCTGGAAACACCATATATTTT
-	many	TRBV12-5	TRBJ1-6	CASGQTNSSPLHF	TGTGCTAGTGGTCAAACCAACAGTTCACCCCTCCACTTT
TRBD1	-	TRBV5-5	TRBJ1-5	CASSLVGTGNQPQHF	TGTGCCAGCAGCTTGGTGGGGACAGGCAATCAGCCCCAGCATTTT
-	many	TRBV19	TRBJ2-3	CASSTSTDTQYF	TGTGCCAGTTCTACGAGCACAGATACGCAGTATTTT
-	many	TRBV7-2	TRBJ2-5	CASSLVAQETQYF	TGTGCCAGCAGCTTAGTGGCCCAAGAGACCCAGTACTTC
-	-	TRBV5-1	TRBJ2-3	CASMGSRASTDTQYF	TGCGCCAGCATGGGGTCTAGGGCTAGCACAGATACGCAGTATTTT
-	many	TRBV7-9	TRBJ1-1	CASSLTPGRTEAFF	TGTGCCAGCAGCTTAACTCCGGGGAGGACTGAAGCTTTCTTT
-	many	TRBV5-1	TRBJ2-2	CASSLSSMTGELFF	TGCGCCAGCAGCTTGTCTAGCATGACCGGGGAGCTGTTTTTT
TRBD1	few	TRBV3-1	TRBJ1-5	CASSTGGLSNQPQHF	TGTGCCAGCAGTACAGGGGGCTTGAGCAATCAGCCCCAGCATTTT
-	-	TRBV7-8	TRBJ1-5	CASSAGLGEGQPQHF	TGTGCCAGCAGCGCAGGCCTAGGGGAGGGACAGCCCCAGCATTTT
-	many	TRBV11-3	TRBJ2-7	CASSLSAASYEQYF	TGTGCCAGCAGCTTATCGGCAGCCTCCTACGAGCAGTACTTC
-	-	TRBV7-9	TRBJ1-5	CASSHQKGIYQPQHF	TGTGCCAGCAGCCACCAGAAGGGAATCTACCAGCCCCAGCATTTT
TRBD2	-	TRBV29-1	TRBJ2-1	CSLLSSGPEQFF	TGCAGCTTGCTGTCTAGCGGGCCAGAGCAGTTCTTC
TRBD2	-	TRBV11-2	TRBJ2-1	CASSFGLGYGEQFF	TGTGCCAGCAGCTTTGGACTAGGTTACGGTGAGCAGTTCTTC
TRBD1	many	TRBV11-1	TRBJ1-2	CASSARDRDYGYTF	TGTGCCAGCAGCGCGCGGGACAGGGACTATGGCTACACCTTC
-	many	TRBV24-1	TRBJ1-5	CATSDSTGGIQPQHF	TGTGCCACCAGTGACAGCACGGGGGGGATTCAGCCCCAGCATTTT
-	many	TRBV19	TRBJ2-3	CASSMSDTQYF	TGTGCCAGTAGTATGTCAGATACGCAGTATTTT
-	-	TRBV25-1	TRBJ2-1	CVSSGRTGVTYNEQFF	TGTGTTAGCAGTGGGAGGACAGGTGTCACCTACAATGAGCAGTTCTTC
TRBD1	-	TRBV29-1	TRBJ1-1	CSVGRQGEAFF	TGCAGCGTTGGACGACAGGGGGAAGCTTTCTTT
-	-	TRBV7-8	TRBJ1-3	CASSPGGGRSGNTIYF	TGTGCCAGCAGCCCCGGGGGGGGCCGCTCTGGAAACACCATATATTTT